This T cell receptor beta chain came from a study of blood T cell repertoires in COVID-19. At the level of the study: T cells, B-cell-depleted T cells, or PBMCs provided the cDNA or gDNA that served as material.

This CDR3 spans 16 amino acids. Germline values: CDR1 SGHNT, CDR2 YYREEE (reference sequence). J was trimmed by 1 base and V by 4 bases; bases with no gene match: 11. How the authors handled the data: Amplification with reference gene primers provided the estimates of nucleated cell counts. TCRdb's table, derived via immunoSEQ multiplex PCR, lists solely in-frame clones and lacks some. Clonal size and the V and J genes are those of that table, whereas D and trimming came from the DNA. The sample shows 68,000 or so clones, more than 70% of them seen only once. The receptor was derived from a man aged 50 to 60 with acute or convalescent COVID-19. The chain is built from TRBV5-4 and TRBJ2-7; the match to TRBD1 covers 7 bases. Sequencing was done on a sample of peripheral blood. The CDR3 region is CASSPVKGQFSYEQYF. CDR3 bases: TGTGCCAGCAGCCCCGTAAAGGGACAGTTTTCCTACGAGCAGTACTTC.